This T cell receptor beta chain was recovered during a study of blood T cell repertoires in COVID-19. J was trimmed by 5 bases and V by 0 bases; bases with no gene match: 2. There are 15 residues in the CDR3. CDR1 is KGHDR, CDR2 SFDVKD, per germline. This table comes from immunoSEQ multiplex PCR, and its TCRdb copy is limited to in-frame clones, with some not included. Among 250,000 or so clones, around 84% were seen once, and the ten largest hold around 1.7%. Cohort 3 recovery required two negative PCRs, clearance, or symptom resolution. The sequence was collected from a man aged 40-55 years who had recovered from COVID-19. The chain joins TRBV24-1 to TRBJ2-1, with 8 bases identical to TRBD1. The sample comprised PBMCs or T cells enriched from blood (not recorded which). The CDR3 is CATSDLQDRDNEQFF. The CDR3 DNA is TGTGCCACCAGTGATTTGCAGGACAGGGACAATGAGCAGTTCTTC.